This paragraph covers one T cell receptor (beta chain) sequence. Which antigen it targets is not known. No base quality information exists; no much larger clone differs at one position. TCR CDR3 regions were amplified from genomic DNA by multiplex PCR using the deep immunoSEQ assay. Extracted genomic DNA from each cell subset was spread evenly across all wells of several immunoSEQ 96-well plates, with each plate serving as a replicate. For sorted subsets, 150 to 250 ng of genomic DNA, equivalent to 30,000 or so T cell genomes, went into each replicate PCR. The purified libraries were quantified using a Qubit 3.0 fluorometer, sized with a Bioanalyzer 2100, and then quantified again using the KAPA Library Quantification kit. A separate single-read 150-cycle Illumina NextSeq 550 flow cell was used to sequence each immunoSEQ 96-well plate. The original pipeline was this. The immunoSEQ output contained only junctional sequences without quality scores, so filtering could not match that applied to full-length reads. To assign V/J genes and CDR3, sequences were annotated using PyIR, a Python wrapper for IgBLAST v1.9, with IMGT germline references. Reads with weak V/J assignments (E-value above 1e-6), missing CDR3, stop codons, out-of-frame junctions, or ambiguous translated residues were removed. V3J clonotypes were defined as sequences sharing an identical inferred V gene, J gene, and CDR3 amino acid sequence. Percentage overlap between repertoires was computed as shared unique clonotypes divided by the size of the smaller repertoire. Three approaches were used to assess repertoire richness: RTK rarefaction, the Chao1 estimator, and Recon v2.1 estimates of unobserved clonotypes. Generation probabilities were computed with OLGA for all TCRbeta clonotypes obtained by the gDNA method from several donors. The clones in this table, taken by TCRdb from immuneACCESS, are in-frame only. Not every clone is retained; where verified, under half of the shortfall comes from an unresolved V gene, and the cause of the rest is unknown. From that table come the V and J calls and clone size; the DNA was used to work out D and trimming. Counted in this sample were about 2.3 million clones; 85% to 95% of them appeared once. The top ten constitute approximately 0.4% of the sample.

The CDR3 contains 13 residues, cysteine and phenylalanine counted. Of all the DNA, just the CDR3 is kept, 39 bases in frame from base 1. Trimming at the junction amounts to 4 bases on V and 5 bases on J, and the germline ends lie 12 bases apart. CDR1 WNHNN and CDR2 SYGVQD are derived from the germline V gene (reference sequence). The data originate from a study of shared clonotypes between healthy human individuals (TCRdb year 2020). Turning to the overall study: Two women and three men aged 18 to 49 years were included in the cohort. For each donor, CD4 naive and CD4 memory were each run on three plates, CD8 naive on two plates, and CD8 memory on one plate. Leukapheresis yielded between about 0.85 and 10 billion PBMCs per donor. To estimate repertoire size and how much clonotype sharing occurs between individuals, the study deeply sequenced the blood TCR repertoires of five healthy adults. To increase sequencing depth and limit assay-specific biases, different laboratories used diverse techniques to prepare libraries and sequence TCR repertoires. The full study reports these points: Only blood was sampled, and tissue TCR repertoires likely differ from those in blood. Rarefaction of sorted-subset datasets indicated incomplete sequencing despite the large sequencing depth. Compared with non-shared clonotypes, the clonotypes found in all four sorted-subset donors had higher generation probabilities. Naive subsets generally had larger estimated clonotype richness than memory subsets did. Because the study included a small number of donors, the genetic and exposure-history diversity represented was limited. When several donors were compared, the shared fraction of clonotypes was about 5% for naive CD4, roughly 3.3% for naive CD8, roughly 2.5% for memory CD4, and 0.35% to 0.4% for memory CD8. Pairwise subsampling led to the expectation that sequencing depth would affect the degree of clonotype sharing among donors.

Healthy HIV-negative adults with no recently reported acute infections or vaccinations were included as donors. Every donor was a Caucasian adult living in Nashville, Tennessee, USA. CD4+ T cells were enriched by magnetic negative selection, after which naive cells were positively selected on CD45RA and the negative fraction was taken as the memory subset. After blood collection by leukapheresis, PBMCs were isolated using Ficoll-Histopaque density gradient centrifugation and then cryopreserved in the vapor phase of liquid nitrogen. Purity and quantity of every magnetically sorted T cell population were checked by analytical flow cytometry. Genomic DNA was isolated from each sorted fraction and quantified by UV absorbance on a Nanodrop 2000c.

Rearrangement joined TRBV10-1 to TRBJ2-7, with the D segment identity uncertain. Specimen: naive CD4+ T cells from PBMCs. In the paper's terms, the cell subset or site label means: CD45RA+ positively selected. The receptor was derived from a man aged 18 to 29 in good health. Some clones in this sample may be carry-over from other donors' samples. In nucleotide form, the sequence is TGCGCCAGCAGTGGCGAGGTGACCGACGAGCAGTACTTC. Translation gives CASSGEVTDEQYF.